This entry lists 14 T cell receptor beta chains sequenced from one sample in a study of PD-1 blockade in classical Hodgkin lymphoma. Relapse was seen in all patients after autologous stem cell transplantation, and brentuximab vedotin exposure was variable. The study isolated CD8+ T cells from thawed PBMCs by magnetic negative selection. Repertoires were generated with immunoSEQ multiplex PCR, while TCRdb's copy carries only in-frame clones and drops some. Here the sample spans about 29,000 clones, almost 90% being singletons. The sample consisted of CD8+ T cells from blood, taken at baseline. Every receptor here comes from a human donor with classical Hodgkin lymphoma.

V and J are TRBV25-1 and TRBJ2-7; D is unresolved. V was shortened by 3 bases and J by 0 bases, with 9 bases between the two germline ends. CDR3 length: 14 amino acids. The V gene's germline CDR1 is MGHDK and CDR2 SYGVNS. CDR3 loop: CASSDDGSSYEQYF. The CDR3 coding sequence is TGTGCCAGCAGTGATGACGGTAGCTCCTACGAGCAGTACTTC.

This chain connects TRBV29-1 to TRBJ1-2; D gene ambiguous. The CDR3 consists of 14 residues. Germline V gives CDR1 SQVTM, CDR2 ANQGSEA. V gave up 6 bases and J gave up 4 bases, with 18 bases separating them. The CDR3 coding sequence is TGCAGCGTATATTTGGCGGTTAACCCCTATGGCTACACCTTC. The encoded protein is CSVYLAVNPYGYTF. The full variable domain, rest sourced from reference TRBV29-1 and TRBJ1-2, is SAVISQKPSRDICQRGTSLTIQCQVDSQVTMMFWYRQQPGQSLTLIATANQGSEATYESGFVIDKFPISRPNLTFSTLTVSNMSPEDSSIYLCSVYLAVNPYGYTFGSGTRLTVV.

The chain combines TRBV30 with TRBJ1-2; D is unresolved. There are 13 residues in the CDR3. CDR1 and CDR2 from the germline V gene are GTSNPN and SVGIG (reference sequence). The V end lost 1 base, the J end lost 1 base, and 7 bases lay between the germline ends. CDR3 amino acids: CAWSGDINYGYTF. CDR3 in DNA: TGTGCCTGGAGTGGAGATATTAACTATGGCTACACCTTC.

The V gene is TRBV6-6, the J gene TRBJ2-1; no clear D gene. The V end was cut by 2 bases, the J end by 2 bases, with 10 bases between. CDR3 length: 15 amino acids. Germline values: CDR1 MNHNY, CDR2 SVGAGI (reference sequence). The CDR3 DNA reads as TGTGCCAGCAGTTACGAGGAGCTCACCTACAATGAGCAGTTCTTC. Encoded protein: CASSYEELTYNEQFF.

The chain carries TRBV4-1 and TRBJ2-7; 9 bases match TRBD1. After removal of 2 bases from V and 3 bases from J, the junction contained 5 bases not matched to a gene. Germline V gives CDR1 MGHRA, CDR2 YSYEKL. This CDR3 contains 15 residues. The CDR3 coding sequence is TGCGCCAGCAGCCAAACTTTGGACAGGGGCTACGAGCAGTACTTC. It yields the protein CASSQTLDRGYEQYF.

This clone is medium-sized within its sample. J is TRBJ2-7 and V is TRBV4-1; 11 bases are a match to TRBD2. The CDR3 covers 15 residues. Trimming at V came to 2 bases and at J to 3 bases, leaving 3 bases not matched to a gene. The V gene's germline CDR1 is MGHRA and CDR2 YSYEKL. CDR3 bases: TGCGCCAGCAGCCAACGACTAGCGGGGAGCTACGAGCAGTACTTC. Amino acid sequence: CASSQRLAGSYEQYF.

This sequence joins TRBV9 and TRBJ1-1, with 7 bases fitting TRBD1. V lost 3 bases, J lost 6 bases, and 8 bases stayed unmatched. This CDR3 has 14 amino acids. Germline loops: CDR1 SGDLS, CDR2 YYNGEE. The CDR3 sequence: CASSESTGDPEAFF. In DNA, the CDR3 is TGTGCCAGCAGCGAAAGCACAGGGGACCCTGAAGCTTTCTTT.

In DNA, the CDR3 is TGTGCCAGCAGCTTAGTCCCGACAGGGGCCCCCACTGAAGCTTTCTTT. This encodes CASSLVPTGAPTEAFF. The genes are TRBV7-2 and TRBJ1-1; 8 bases agree with TRBD1. Germline V gene sequence: CDR1 SGHTA, CDR2 FQGNSA. The CDR3 length is 16 residues. Germline trimming cut 1 base from V and 4 bases from J; bases unmatched to any gene: 8.

For the CDR3, the DNA is TGTGCCAACAACCGAGGGACAGGGAACCACACCTTC. Amino acids: CANNRGTGNHTF. The chain has TRBV16 and TRBJ1-2; 9 nucleotides line up with TRBD1. This CDR3 is built from 12 residues. Looked up from germline, CDR1 is KGHSY and CDR2 is FQNENV. V shed 10 bases and J 12 bases; nucleotides not matched to a gene: 12. The full variable domain, its missing parts supplied by reference TRBV16 and TRBJ1-2, is GEEVAQTPKHLVRGEGQKAKLYCAPIKGHSYVFWYQQVLKNEFKFLISFQNENVFDETGMPKERFSAKCLPNSPCSLEIQATKLEDSAVYFCANNRGTGNHTFGSGTRLTVV.

The table lists this clone with a count of one. This chain links TRBV7-9 with TRBJ2-7, with D maybe TRBD1 (6 bases). CDR1 SEHNR and CDR2 FQNEAQ come from the germline V gene (reference sequence). V dropped 5 bases and J dropped 1 base, with 15 bases sitting between them. The CDR3 is 15 residues long. CDR3 in amino acids: CASSPPLTGSYEQYF. The CDR3 region has the DNA TGTGCCAGCAGCCCGCCCTTGACAGGTTCCTACGAGCAGTACTTC.

The chain employs TRBV4-1 and TRBJ2-2; TRBD2 is a possible D gene (5 bases). The V end lost 4 bases, the J end lost 2 bases, and 11 bases lay between the germline ends. In germline, CDR1 is MGHRA, CDR2 YSYEKL. CDR3 length equals 15 residues. For the CDR3, the DNA is TGCGCCAGCAGCCCGCGAGGGATTAACACCGGGGAGCTGTTTTTT. Translating gives CASSPRGINTGELFF.

The V gene is TRBV7-2, the J gene TRBJ2-3, with TRBD1 matching over 7 bases. Losses at the gene ends were 2 bases for V and 5 bases for J; bases not matched to a gene: 7. Germline CDR1 and CDR2: SGHTA and FQGNSA. This CDR3 has 15 residues. For the CDR3, the DNA is TGTGCCAGCAGCTTACGGGGCAGGGGGATAGATACGCAGTATTTT. Translating gives CASSLRGRGIDTQYF.

This clone is a singleton in its sample. The V gene is TRBV2, the J gene TRBJ2-2; possible D gene TRBD2, 6 bases. V was cut by 3 bases and J by 5 bases, with 16 bases left in between. This CDR3 has 16 amino acids. From germline, CDR1 is SNHLY and CDR2 FYNNEI. The DNA for the CDR3 is TGTGCCAGCAGTGACCCCAGTTGGGGAGGAACCGGGGAGCTGTTTTTT. It specifies CASSDPSWGGTGELFF.

V usage is TRBV7-9 and J usage is TRBJ2-1; maybe TRBD2 (6 bases). Germline CDR1 reads SEHNR; CDR2 reads FQNEAQ (reference sequence). V was clipped by 1 base and J by 7 bases, with 17 bases between them. This CDR3 contains 16 residues. CDR3 in DNA: TGTGCCAGCAGCTTAGACCGGGACTTAGAAAGGAATGAGCAGTTCTTC. Translation: CASSLDRDLERNEQFF.